What follows are 17 T cell receptor beta chains derived from one specimen sequenced in a study of sequential checkpoint blockade in melanoma (dated by TCRdb to between 2017 and 2020). The library was obtained by the immunoSEQ multiplex PCR assay. TCRdb took over this immuneACCESS table, retaining in-frame rearrangements with V and J assigned. Such tables are incomplete; in checked studies, under half of the missing clones stem from an unresolved V gene, and the remainder is unexplained. The sample profile shows about 2,500 clones; 25% to 30% of them were found once. The top ten clones comprise roughly 10% of the sample. This specimen's treatment or condition label, interpreted: randomized to nivolumab then ipilimumab (arm A) or the reverse (arm B). Sample: tumor tissue (inferred from file names), taken from a patient given nivolumab and ipilimumab in sequence. The receptors here all came from a human donor with melanoma.

V is TRBV18 and J is TRBJ2-4; D possibly corresponds to TRBD1 (6 bases). This CDR3 contains 14 residues. The V end lost 4 bases, the J end lost 1 base, and 8 bases lay between the germline ends. Looked up from germline, CDR1 is KGHSH and CDR2 is LQKENI. The CDR3 here is CASSQGQAKNIQYF. CDR3 in DNA: TGTGCCAGCTCACAAGGACAGGCCAAAAACATTCAGTACTTC. Together with reference TRBV18 and TRBJ2-4, the CDR3 gives the full variable domain: NAGVMQNPRHLVRRRGQEARLRCSPMKGHSHVYWYRQLPEEGLKFMVYLQKENIIDESGMPKERFSAEFPKEGPSILRIQQVVRGDSAAYFCASSQGQAKNIQYFGAGTRLSVL.

This clone was seen only a few times. V gene TRBV12-5 combines with J gene TRBJ1-1, with TRBD1 as a possible D gene (5 bases). The V end lost 7 bases, the J end lost 6 bases, and 18 bases lay between the germline ends. The germline CDR1 and CDR2 sequences are LGHNT and FRNRAP. This CDR3 region has 14 residues. The CDR3 loop is CASAWGGSNAEAFF. Written as DNA, the CDR3 is TGTGCTAGTGCCTGGGGGGGATCTAACGCTGAAGCTTTCTTT.

V usage is TRBV19 and J usage is TRBJ2-6; perhaps TRBD1 as D (6 bases). V was cut by 5 bases and J by 4 bases, with 12 bases left in between. The CDR3 has 15 residues. From germline, CDR1 is LNHDA and CDR2 SQIVND (reference sequence). This chain's CDR3 is CASSAGVAGANVLTF. CDR3 sequence (DNA): TGTGCCAGTAGTGCAGGGGTGGCCGGGGCCAACGTCCTGACTTTC.

V and J are TRBV11-3 and TRBJ2-1; weak D call: TRBD2 (6 bases). CDR1 and CDR2 from the germline V gene are SGHNT and YENEEA. This CDR3 is built from 14 residues. The V end lost 2 bases, the J end lost 9 bases, and 14 bases lay between the germline ends. CDR3 amino acids: CASSLTWGVREQFF. The CDR3 region has the DNA TGTGCCAGCAGCTTAACTTGGGGGGTACGTGAGCAGTTCTTC.

V gene TRBV5-1 combines with J gene TRBJ2-5; 9 bases align to TRBD2. Germline V gives CDR1 SGHRS, CDR2 YFSETQ. Trimming removed 5 bases from V and 4 bases from J; junction bases left unmatched: 6. The CDR3 is 14 residues long. The CDR3 nucleotides read TGCGCCAGCAGTCGGCAGCGGGGGGTAGAGACCCAGTACTTC. Protein: CASSRQRGVETQYF.

This clone turned up a few times. The gene calls are TRBV18 and TRBJ1-1, with TRBD1 matching 7 bases. Germline-derived CDR1 and CDR2 are KGHSH and LQKENI. The CDR3 has 12 amino acids. The trim removed 5 bases at V and 7 bases at J, leaving 4 bases unmatched. CDR3 residues: CASSYRQGEAFF. DNA of the CDR3: TGTGCCAGCTCATATAGACAGGGTGAAGCTTTCTTT.

By proportion, this clone is medium-sized. The chain employs TRBV11-3 and TRBJ1-1; D not resolved. CDR1 and CDR2 (germline): SGHNT, YENEEA. V gave up 1 base and J gave up 5 bases, with 14 bases separating them. There are 15 residues in the CDR3. The CDR3 loop reads CASSLGEGANTEAFF. CDR3 in DNA: TGTGCCAGCAGCTTAGGTGAGGGCGCCAATACTGAAGCTTTCTTT.

The J gene is TRBJ2-2, the V gene TRBV9; 8 bases are shared with TRBD2. The CDR3 runs to 16 residues. Losses at the gene ends were 2 bases for V and 4 bases for J; bases not matched to a gene: 7. CDR1 is SGDLS, CDR2 YYNGEE, per germline. CDR3 residues: CASSVTSGTGTGELFF. The CDR3 bases are TGTGCCAGCAGCGTTACTAGCGGCACAGGCACCGGGGAGCTGTTTTTT.

At least ten counts were recorded for this clone. The chain joins TRBV11-3 to TRBJ2-1; 9 bases match TRBD2. The CDR3 extends over 16 amino acids. Germline CDR1 reads SGHNT; CDR2 reads YENEEA. V shed 3 bases, J shed 6 bases, and the junction held 9 bases outside the gene matches. Here the CDR3 reads CASSFLAGAGTNEQFF. Here the CDR3 DNA reads TGTGCCAGCAGCTTCTTAGCGGGGGCCGGGACCAATGAGCAGTTCTTC.

The rearrangement joins TRBV18 to TRBJ2-2; 8 bases align to TRBD1. Germline CDR1 KGHSH, CDR2 LQKENI. The trim removed 2 bases at V and 0 bases at J, leaving 5 bases unmatched. The CDR3 has 17 residues. The CDR3 nucleotides read TGTGCCAGCTCACCAAGCCGGACAGGGTCGAACACCGGGGAGCTGTTTTTT. It encodes CASSPSRTGSNTGELFF.

This clone was counted between two and nine times. The chain joins TRBV19 to TRBJ1-1; unclear D gene. Trimming stripped 3 bases from V and 0 bases from J, with 5 bases between. Germline CDR1 is LNHDA and CDR2 is SQIVND (reference sequence). The CDR3 has 13 amino acids. CDR3 loop: CASSIHVNTEAFF. For the CDR3, the DNA is TGTGCCAGTAGTATTCACGTGAACACTGAAGCTTTCTTT.

This clone came up a few times. The chain carries TRBV10-2 and TRBJ2-1, with D perhaps TRBD1 or TRBD2 (6 bases each). The CDR3 extends over 14 amino acids. V was trimmed by 3 bases and J by 2 bases, leaving 8 bases between them. The germline V gene has CDR1 WSHSY and CDR2 SAAADI. The CDR3 nucleotides read TGCGCCAGCAGTGAAGGGGGGCCCTACAATGAGCAGTTCTTC. It translates to CASSEGGPYNEQFF.

This clone has only a few counts. This chain joins TRBV6-8 and TRBJ2-7; TRBD2 might be the D (5 bases). Trimming pared 7 bases from V and 2 bases from J, leaving 15 bases between. The germline V gene encodes CDR1 MNHGY and CDR2 SAAAGT. There are 14 residues in the CDR3. CDR3 sequence (DNA): TGTGCCAGCACTACCCGAGCGCGGGCCTACGAGCAGTACTTC. Translated, it gives CASTTRARAYEQYF.

This clone was found a few times. The chain recombines TRBV19 with TRBJ2-2; unclear D gene. Trimming removed 5 bases at V and 7 bases at J, with 8 bases between. Germline V gives CDR1 LNHDA, CDR2 SQIVND (reference sequence). CDR3 length: 12 residues. The CDR3 loop reads CASSWVNGELFF. The CDR3 DNA is TGTGCCAGTAGTTGGGTGAACGGGGAGCTGTTTTTT.

By sample share, this clone is medium-sized. The chain links TRBV9 to TRBJ2-7; the D gene is possibly TRBD2 (6 bases). The germline gives CDR1 SGDLS, CDR2 YYNGEE. The ends were cut back, 6 bases at V and 3 bases at J, with 10 bases in the middle. The CDR3 sequence is 12 residues long. The CDR3 spells CASTWGGYEQYF. The CDR3 DNA reads TGTGCCAGCACTTGGGGAGGCTACGAGCAGTACTTC.

V and J are TRBV6-8 and TRBJ1-4; D not resolved. Germline loops: CDR1 MNHGY, CDR2 SAAAGT. The CDR3 consists of 13 residues. The V end lost 10 bases, the J end lost 3 bases, and 12 bases lay between the germline ends. CDR3 DNA sequence: TGTGCCATCGCCGACGGACCTAATGAAAAACTGTTTTTT. Protein: CAIADGPNEKLFF.

The chain is built from TRBV9 and TRBJ2-7; 9 positions agree with TRBD1. The V and J ends lost 7 bases and 6 bases, in that order; junction bases with no gene match: 8. Germline V gene sequence: CDR1 SGDLS, CDR2 YYNGEE. The CDR3 length is 13 residues. CDR3 nucleotide sequence: TGTGCCAGCGCCCGGGACAGGGAAGGCGAGCAGTACTTC. The encoded protein is CASARDREGEQYF.